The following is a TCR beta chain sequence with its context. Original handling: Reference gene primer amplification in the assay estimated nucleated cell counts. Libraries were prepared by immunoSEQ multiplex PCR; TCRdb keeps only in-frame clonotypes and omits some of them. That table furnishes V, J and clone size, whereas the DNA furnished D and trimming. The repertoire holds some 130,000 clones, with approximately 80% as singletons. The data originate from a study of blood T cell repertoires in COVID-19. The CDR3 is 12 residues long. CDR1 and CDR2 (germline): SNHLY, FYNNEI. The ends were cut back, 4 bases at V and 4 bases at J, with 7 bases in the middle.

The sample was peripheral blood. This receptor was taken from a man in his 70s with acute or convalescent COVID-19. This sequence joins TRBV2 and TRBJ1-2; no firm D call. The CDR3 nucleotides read TGTGCCAGCAGTGCTGAAGCCTATGGCTACACCTTC. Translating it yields CASSAEAYGYTF.